The clone carrying this T cell receptor (beta chain) was recorded at least ten times. What it binds is not known. The CDR3 has 16 residues. Germline V CDR1 and CDR2: MNHNS, SASEGT. Unmatched junction bases numbered 9, after V lost 7 bases and J lost 0 bases. Separate cDNA molecules each had unique molecular identifiers attached to them. TCRdb redid the calling of the 5' RACE reads with MiXCR, one entry per CDR3 protein. This sample carries roughly 81,000 distinct CDR3 sequences, 5.5% to 7.5% of them seen once, and the ten largest clones take 7.8%. This entry comes from a study of early T cells in non-severe SARS-CoV-2 infection. Study context: Investigators sequenced bulk RNA drawn from unsorted whole blood, and chains remained unpaired. Whole-study results and caveats: The matching step, a VDJdb search, favored anti-spike CD8 responses and missed private and CD4 specificities.

The sequencing input was whole blood. The gene calls are TRBV6-1 and TRBJ2-1; TRBD2 matches 7 bases. This TCR derives from an adult who was a healthcare worker with PCR-confirmed SARS-CoV-2 infection or an uninfected control (not recorded which). In DNA, the CDR3 is TGTGCCAGCAAGGGAGGGTGGAGGGACTCCTACAATGAGCAGTTCTTC. It codes for CASKGGWRDSYNEQFF.